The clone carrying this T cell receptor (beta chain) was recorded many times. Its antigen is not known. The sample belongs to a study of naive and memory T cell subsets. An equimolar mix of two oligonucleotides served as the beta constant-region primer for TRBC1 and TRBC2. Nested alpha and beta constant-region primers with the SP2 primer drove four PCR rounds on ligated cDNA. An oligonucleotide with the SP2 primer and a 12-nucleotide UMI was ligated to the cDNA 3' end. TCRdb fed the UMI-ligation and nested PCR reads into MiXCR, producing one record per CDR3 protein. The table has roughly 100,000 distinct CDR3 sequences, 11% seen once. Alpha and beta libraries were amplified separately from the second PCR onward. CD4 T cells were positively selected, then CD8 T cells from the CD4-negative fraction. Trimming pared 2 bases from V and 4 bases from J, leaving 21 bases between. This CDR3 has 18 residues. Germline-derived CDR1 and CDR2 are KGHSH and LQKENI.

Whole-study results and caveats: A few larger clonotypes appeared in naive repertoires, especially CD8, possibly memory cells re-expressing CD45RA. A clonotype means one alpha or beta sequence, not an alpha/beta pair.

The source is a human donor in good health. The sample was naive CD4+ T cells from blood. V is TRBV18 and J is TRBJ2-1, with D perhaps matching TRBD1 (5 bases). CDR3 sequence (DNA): TGTGCCAGCTCACCATGGCTGGTAGTTTACAGGACGTACAATGAGCAGTTCTTC. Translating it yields CASSPWLVVYRTYNEQFF.